This entry lists 19 T cell receptor beta chains sequenced from one sample in a study of blood T cells in healthy people across ages. Alongside a J-beta primer mix, a sample-barcoded 5' primer served in a second PCR lasting about 7 to 12 cycles. TCRdb re-called the 5' RACE reads through MiXCR, storing one row per CDR3 protein. This table holds just under 550,000 distinct CDR3 sequences, under 30% found once. These same records also appear under a second study, on T cells of mothers and their children.

The sequenced sample was blood. The receptors originated from a boy younger than 18 in good health.

V usage is TRBV29-1 and J usage is TRBJ2-3; D possibly corresponds to TRBD1 (5 bases). The germline gives CDR1 SQVTM, CDR2 ANQGSEA. Trimming removed 6 bases at V and 5 bases at J, with 12 bases between. The CDR3 consists of 12 residues. CDR3 amino acids: CSVRGEEDTQYF. Written as DNA, the CDR3 is TGCAGCGTAAGGGGCGAGGAAGATACGCAGTATTTT.

This chain uses TRBV7-9 with TRBJ2-1; D could derive from TRBD1 or TRBD2 (6 bases each). The assigned J gene may be wrong: the sequence end matches TRBJ2-5 better. CDR1 is SEHNR and CDR2 is FQNEAQ in the germline V gene (reference sequence). The CDR3 extends over 16 amino acids. The CDR3 reads CASSRTEGVMVETQYF. Here the CDR3 DNA reads TGTGCCAGCAGTCGAACGGAGGGGGTTATGGTAGAGACCCAGTACTTC.

The genes are TRBV4-2 and TRBJ2-7; no firm D call. Germline V gene lookup returns CDR1 LGHNA and CDR2 YNFKEQ. Trimming removed 0 bases at V and 2 bases at J, with 11 bases between. The CDR3 consists of 15 residues. CDR3 nucleotides: TGTGCCAGCAGCCAAGAGGGTGTTTCGACCTACGAGCAGTACTTC. Translating gives CASSQEGVSTYEQYF.

This clonotype was counted between two and nine times. The chain has TRBV4-3 and TRBJ1-4; possibly TRBD1 for D (5 bases). Germline loops: CDR1 LGHNA, CDR2 YSLEER. V was cut by 2 bases and J by 8 bases, with 15 bases left in between. The CDR3 loop spans 15 amino acids. DNA for the CDR3: TGCGCCAGCAGCCAAAGCGCAGGGATGGGAGAAAAACTGTTTTTT. This translates into CASSQSAGMGEKLFF.

Concerning this clonotype itself: The junction differs from germline at one of its ends, possibly a read error. V usage is TRBV29-1 and J usage is TRBJ2-5; the D gene could be TRBD1 or TRBD2 (6 bases each). The CDR3 has 13 amino acids. CDR1 and CDR2 from the germline V gene are SQVTM and ANQGSEA. CDR3 coding DNA: TGCGGCGTTGTTCGGGGGACACAAGAGGCCCAGTACTTC. Translating it yields CGVVRGTQEAQYF.

This chain connects TRBV4-3 to TRBJ2-3; a possible D gene is TRBD2 (6 bases). Germline assignment: CDR1 LGHNA and CDR2 YSLEER. The CDR3 is made up of 18 amino acids. V was pared by 4 bases and J by 2 bases, with 22 bases between. This CDR3 reads CASSPLQPGLDNTDTQYF. The CDR3 nucleotides read TGCGCCAGCAGCCCACTCCAACCGGGACTCGATAACACAGATACGCAGTATTTT.

This clonotype was found a few times. This chain links TRBV28 with TRBJ1-5; maybe TRBD1 (6 bases). The CDR3 consists of 15 residues. The germline gives CDR1 MDHEN, CDR2 SYDVKM. The germline V and J ends were trimmed by 1 base and 6 bases, with 13 bases remaining between them. Here the CDR3 reads CASSLLVGGVQPQHF. The CDR3 DNA sequence: TGTGCCAGCAGTTTATTAGTAGGGGGGGTTCAGCCCCAGCATTTT.

V is TRBV19 and J is TRBJ1-2, with no clear D. The V end lost 7 bases, the J end lost 0 bases, and 12 bases lay between the germline ends. The germline V gene has CDR1 LNHDA and CDR2 SQIVND (reference sequence). CDR3 length: 14 amino acids. The CDR3 region is CASTQERANYGYTF. The CDR3 DNA follows: TGTGCCAGTACCCAGGAGAGAGCTAACTATGGCTACACCTTC.

The rearrangement uses TRBV6-2 or TRBV6-3 and TRBJ1-5; D possibly corresponds to TRBD1 (6 bases). Germline assignment: CDR1 MNHEY and CDR2 SVGEGT. The CDR3 has 15 amino acids. V was trimmed by 4 bases and J by 3 bases, leaving 13 bases between them. The CDR3 protein is CASSFTQGNNQPQHF. The CDR3 DNA is TGTGCCAGCAGTTTTACACAGGGAAACAATCAGCCCCAGCATTTT.

This clonotype has only a few counts. The rearrangement joins TRBV4-3 to TRBJ2-1, with 7 bases that match TRBD2. Germline V CDR1 and CDR2: LGHNA, YSLEER. The CDR3 contains 14 residues. V shed 2 bases, J shed 4 bases, and the junction held 2 bases outside the gene matches. Here the CDR3 DNA reads TGCGCCAGCAGCCAACTAGCGGTATACAATGAGCAGTTCTTC. As protein: CASSQLAVYNEQFF.

The chain combines TRBV29-1 with TRBJ2-1; TRBD2 might be the D (6 bases). The DNA end favors TRBJ2-7, so the J call may be wrong. Germline values: CDR1 SQVTM, CDR2 ANQGSEA. The CDR3 loop spans 13 amino acids. In DNA form, the CDR3 reads TGCAGCGTTGTGTGGGAGGTGAGCTACGAGCAGTACTTC. It translates to CSVVWEVSYEQYF.

This clonotype was observed a handful of times. This chain uses TRBV29-1 with TRBJ2-2; tentative D call: TRBD1 (6 bases). The CDR3 sequence is 15 residues long. Trimming left V 6 bases short and J 3 bases short, with 17 bases between. Germline loops: CDR1 SQVTM, CDR2 ANQGSEA. CDR3 region: CSVEDRDTDTGELFF. CDR3 in DNA: TGCAGCGTGGAGGACCGGGACACAGACACCGGGGAGCTGTTTTTT.

This clonotype came up a few times. This chain links TRBV28 with TRBJ2-1; no clear D. Germline loops: CDR1 MDHEN, CDR2 SYDVKM. This CDR3 comprises 15 residues. V was pared by 2 bases and J by 6 bases, with 14 bases between. This chain's CDR3 is CASSLRAVGANEQFF. CDR3 coding DNA: TGTGCCAGCAGTTTAAGGGCAGTCGGAGCCAATGAGCAGTTCTTC.

This clonotype turned up a few times. J is TRBJ1-2 and V is TRBV7-9; D is unresolved. CDR3 size: 16 residues. CDR1 and CDR2 from the germline V gene are SEHNR and FQNEAQ (reference sequence). Trimming cost V 5 bases and J 4 bases, with 20 bases left between them. DNA for the CDR3: TGTGCCAGCAGCAAACCCTCGGAGCTCGGCTTCTATGGCTACACCTTC. Its translation: CASSKPSELGFYGYTF.

Remarks on this clonotype: The germline gene is not matched at one end of the junction; a read error may be the cause. This rearrangement joins TRBV7-9 to TRBJ2-5; D gene ambiguous. The CDR3 extends over 16 amino acids. From germline, CDR1 is SEHNR and CDR2 FQNEAQ (reference sequence). The CDR3 sequence: CVSSSTIGEDQETQYF. The CDR3 DNA reads TGTGTCAGCAGCTCCACTATTGGCGAGGACCAAGAGACCCAGTACTTC.

The J gene is TRBJ2-3, the V gene TRBV20-1; 12 nucleotides agree with TRBD2. V was pared by 0 bases and J by 2 bases, with 3 bases of the junction left unmatched. Germline values: CDR1 DFQATT, CDR2 SNEGSKA (reference sequence). The CDR3 is 16 residues long. The CDR3 reads CSARELAGGITDTQYF. CDR3 coding DNA: TGCAGTGCTAGAGAGCTAGCGGGAGGGATCACAGATACGCAGTATTTT.

This clonotype has just a few counts. The chain couples TRBV2 to TRBJ1-2, with D perhaps matching TRBD1 (6 bases). The germline V gene has CDR1 SNHLY and CDR2 FYNNEI. V was pared by 6 bases and J by 0 bases, with 14 bases between. The CDR3 runs to 15 residues. CDR3 protein: CASRNGQTSNYGYTF. For the CDR3, the DNA is TGTGCCAGCAGGAATGGACAGACCTCTAACTATGGCTACACCTTC.

The genes are TRBV6-5 and TRBJ2-2; 10 bases map to TRBD2. CDR3 length equals 15 residues. The J segment lost 4 bases and the V segment lost 7 bases, leaving 6 bases of the junction unmatched. From germline, CDR1 is MNHEY and CDR2 SVGAGI. The CDR3 bases are TGTGCCAGCAAGCGGGAGGGAGTGGTCACCGGGGAGCTGTTTTTT. This encodes CASKREGVVTGELFF.

This clonotype has a handful of counts. V usage is TRBV18 and J usage is TRBJ1-5; TRBD1 agrees at 9 bases. V gave up 4 bases and J gave up 4 bases; unmatched junction bases: 5. Germline values: CDR1 KGHSH, CDR2 LQKENI. The length of the CDR3 is 15 residues. The CDR3 DNA reads as TGTGCCAGCTCACAACAGGGGGCTCTGAATCAGCCCCAGCATTTT. It encodes CASSQQGALNQPQHF.